The next 17 T cell receptor beta chains were all read from a single sample in a study of human T cells and chemical hapten exposure. TCRdb called the RACE reads again in MiXCR, with one record for every CDR3 protein. This repertoire shows 95,000 or so distinct CDR3 sequences, roughly an eighth found once; its top ten account for 2.5% to 4%. Noted time point: patch test 2, 6 weeks after DPC sensitization. The treatment was: therapeutic diphenylcyclopropenone sensitization with weekly scalp DPC. Sequenced here: whole blood, sampled in connection with sensitization to the hapten diphenylcyclopropenone (DPC). The receptors stem from a woman in her 40s with alopecia areata. Some clones in this sample may be carry-over from other donors' samples.

This clonotype was seen only a few times. The chain employs TRBV7-2 and TRBJ1-1; tentatively, D is TRBD1 (5 bases). Trimming stripped 2 bases from V and 5 bases from J, with 15 bases between. The CDR3 length is 15 residues. CDR1 and CDR2 from the germline V gene are SGHTA and FQGNSA. The CDR3 DNA follows: TGTGCCAGCAGCTTACTAGATTCAGGGATTACTGAAGCTTTCTTT. Amino acid sequence: CASSLLDSGITEAFF.

This clonotype was seen a few times. CDR3 sequence reads: CASSLATGLNYEQYF. CDR3 in DNA: TGTGCCAGCAGCTTGGCGACAGGACTGAACTACGAGCAGTACTTC. The gene calls are TRBV5-4 and TRBJ2-7, with a tentative D call TRBD1 (6 bases). The CDR3 loop spans 15 amino acids. V dropped 0 bases and J dropped 3 bases, with 13 bases sitting between them. The germline V gene has CDR1 SGHNT and CDR2 YYREEE (reference sequence). Variable domain in full (rest from reference TRBV5-4 and TRBJ2-7): ETGVTQSPTHLIKTRGQQVTLRCSSQSGHNTVSWYQQALGQGPQFIFQYYREEENGRGNFPPRFSGLQFPNYSSELNVNALELDDSALYLCASSLATGLNYEQYFGPGTRLTVT.

In its sample, this clonotype was seen many times. The rearrangement uses TRBV4-2 and TRBJ1-2, with D perhaps matching TRBD1 (6 bases). Germline CDR1 reads LGHNA; CDR2 reads YNFKEQ. This CDR3 region has 13 residues. The germline V and J ends were trimmed by 0 bases and 8 bases, with 10 bases remaining between them. The CDR3 DNA sequence: TGTGCCAGCAGCCAAGACAGGGGAATAGGCTACACCTTC. Translation: CASSQDRGIGYTF.

J is TRBJ1-2 and V is TRBV6-2 or TRBV6-3; 7 bases are shared with TRBD1. Per the germline V gene, CDR1 is MNHEY and CDR2 is SVGEGT. CDR3 length equals 13 residues. Unmatched junction bases numbered 3, after V lost 4 bases and J lost 4 bases. For the CDR3, the DNA is TGTGCCAGCAGTTGGGACAGAGGCTATGGCTACACCTTC. It translates to CASSWDRGYGYTF.

J is TRBJ2-7 and V is TRBV4-1, with unresolved D. The germline CDR1 and CDR2 sequences are MGHRA and YSYEKL. The CDR3 runs to 14 residues. With 1 base removed from V and 6 bases from J, the gap between germline ends came to 13 bases. CDR3 DNA: TGCGCCAGCAGCCAAGCATCACTATTTCGCGAGCAGTACTTC. Protein: CASSQASLFREQYF.

The chain is built from TRBV7-2 and TRBJ2-3, with 8 bases identical to TRBD2. The CDR3 totals 14 residues. The germline V gene encodes CDR1 SGHTA and CDR2 FQGNSA. The J segment lost 5 bases and the V segment lost 4 bases, leaving 5 bases of the junction unmatched. CDR3 sequence (DNA): TGTGCCAGCAGCTCGGACGGGGGGGGAGATACGCAGTATTTT. Encoded protein: CASSSDGGGDTQYF. Supplemented by reference TRBV7-2 and TRBJ2-3, the full variable domain reads GAGVSQSPSNKVTEKGKDVELRCDPISGHTALYWYRQSLGQGLEFLIYFQGNSAPDKSGLPSDRFSAERTGGSVSTLTIQRTQQEDSAVYLCASSSDGGGDTQYFGPGTRLTVL.

This clonotype was detected many times. The chain has TRBV5-4 and TRBJ2-1, with a tentative D call TRBD2 (7 bases). The germline gives CDR1 SGHNT, CDR2 YYREEE (reference sequence). This CDR3 spans 14 amino acids. Trimming cost V 0 bases and J 7 bases, with 11 bases left between them. CDR3 coding DNA: TGTGCCAGCAGCTTGGAACGGGGGGCGAATGAGCAGTTCTTC. It translates to CASSLERGANEQFF.

The J gene is TRBJ2-7, the V gene TRBV27; 9 positions match TRBD1. The V gene's germline CDR1 is MNHEY and CDR2 SMNVEV (reference sequence). V dropped 5 bases and J dropped 0; count of bases not matched to a gene: 2. CDR3 length: 14 residues. This CDR3 reads CASSRDRASYEQYF. CDR3 DNA sequence: TGTGCCAGCAGTCGGGACAGGGCCTCCTACGAGCAGTACTTC.

This clonotype was counted at least ten times. The chain couples TRBV7-3 to TRBJ2-2, with D possibly matching TRBD1 (6 bases). The CDR3 is 19 amino acids. Germline CDR1 is SGHTA and CDR2 is FQGTGA. V was trimmed by 0 bases and J by 1 base, leaving 18 bases between them. CDR3 region: CASSLTRQLVRGNTGELFF. CDR3 DNA: TGTGCCAGCAGCTTAACCCGGCAGCTCGTCAGGGGGAACACCGGGGAGCTGTTTTTT.

In regard to this clonotype: The junction does not match germline at one end; this may be a read error. The chain couples TRBV29-1 to TRBJ1-1; weak D call: TRBD1 (5 bases). The germline CDR1 and CDR2 sequences are SQVTM and ANQGSEA. The CDR3 loop spans 12 amino acids. The CDR3 sequence: CSVGGGGFGSVF. For the CDR3, the DNA is TGCAGCGTTGGGGGCGGAGGCTTTGGGTCGGTCTTT.

The table lists this clonotype with many counts. The gene calls are TRBV6-2 or TRBV6-3 and TRBJ2-1; D uncertain. V was trimmed by 6 bases and J by 4 bases, leaving 16 bases between them. This CDR3 has 15 amino acids. Germline values: CDR1 MNHEY, CDR2 SVGEGT. The CDR3 sequence: CASSHTPIIYNEQFF. The CDR3 DNA sequence: TGTGCCAGCAGCCATACACCCATTATTTACAATGAGCAGTTCTTC.

The chain has TRBV9 and TRBJ2-3; 13 positions match TRBD2. Losses at the gene ends were 0 bases for V and 5 bases for J; bases not matched to a gene: 6. From germline, CDR1 is SGDLS and CDR2 YYNGEE. This CDR3 spans 17 amino acids. The CDR3 nucleotides are TGTGCCAGCAGCGTAGGACTAGCGGGGGGCAGGGAAGATACGCAGTATTTT. It is translated as CASSVGLAGGREDTQYF.

This clonotype was picked up a small number of times. V usage is TRBV29-1 and J usage is TRBJ1-2; unclear D gene. V was pared by 7 bases and J by 11 bases, with 11 bases between. The length of the CDR3 is 9 residues. Germline CDR1 SQVTM, CDR2 ANQGSEA. CDR3 residues: CSATQPYTF. As DNA, the CDR3 is TGCAGCGCCACACAGCCTTACACCTTC.

The J gene is TRBJ1-2, the V gene TRBV29-1, with a weak D call TRBD1 (5 bases). Trimming stripped 7 bases from V and 6 bases from J, with 21 bases between. The CDR3 spans 14 residues. CDR1 and CDR2 (germline): SQVTM, ANQGSEA. In DNA form, the CDR3 reads TGCAGCGCCGAAGTTGGTCAGGGAAAGAATGGCTACACCTTC. It yields the protein CSAEVGQGKNGYTF.

This clonotype turned up a few times. The chain has TRBV2 and TRBJ2-3; D is ambiguous. There are 15 residues in the CDR3. With 6 bases removed from V and 3 bases from J, the gap between germline ends came to 16 bases. The V gene's germline CDR1 is SNHLY and CDR2 FYNNEI. This chain's CDR3 is CASRASTVTTDTQYF. CDR3 DNA sequence: TGTGCCAGCAGGGCCAGCACGGTCACGACAGATACGCAGTATTTT.

In its sample, this clonotype was seen many times. The chain uses TRBV9 and TRBJ1-2; D perhaps matches TRBD1 (5 bases). This CDR3 has 13 amino acids. Trimming removed 4 bases at V and 7 bases at J, with 14 bases between. The germline CDR1 and CDR2 sequences are SGDLS and YYNGEE. The CDR3 sequence: CASSQETESGYTF. CDR3 in DNA: TGTGCCAGCAGCCAGGAGACAGAGTCTGGCTACACCTTC.

This sequence joins TRBV12-3 or TRBV12-4 and TRBJ2-5; 7 nucleotides line up with TRBD1. Unmatched junction bases numbered 7, after V lost 5 bases and J lost 1 base. This CDR3 spans 15 amino acids. This CDR3 is CASSKTGMIQETQYF. CDR3 bases: TGTGCCAGCAGTAAGACAGGGATGATCCAAGAGACCCAGTACTTC.